This paragraph covers one T cell receptor (beta chain) sequence. The V gene's germline CDR1 is SGHNT and CDR2 YYREEE (reference sequence). The CDR3 length is 14 residues. V was pared by 4 bases and J by 2 bases, with 4 bases of the junction left unmatched. The sample belongs to a study of technical replicates of blood from a handful of donors. Clones were sequenced by immunoSEQ multiplex PCR, and TCRdb holds only the in-frame ones, with some missing. The sample carries approximately 50,000 clones, about 86% recorded once. The clonotype was recovered from a human donor in good health. Some clones in this sample may be carry-over from other donors' samples. The rearrangement uses TRBV5-4 and TRBJ2-5; TRBD1 matches 8 bases. Sequencing input: PBMCs. This CDR3 reads CASSRGQDQETQYF. Here the CDR3 DNA reads TGTGCCAGCAGCAGGGGACAGGATCAAGAGACCCAGTACTTC. The full variable domain, in which reference TRBV5-4 and TRBJ2-5 provide the parts outside the CDR3, is ETGVTQSPTHLIKTRGQQVTLRCSSQSGHNTVSWYQQALGQGPQFIFQYYREEENGRGNFPPRFSGLQFPNYSSELNVNALELDDSALYLCASSRGQDQETQYFGPGTRLLVL.